Below, 27 T cell receptor beta chains from the same sample are listed, as sequenced in a study of identical twins. One entry per CDR3 protein, called by TCRdb with MiXCR from the 5' RACE reads. Of roughly 240,000 distinct CDR3 sequences listed, approximately 7.8% are singletons. These same records also appear under a second study, on yellow fever vaccine responses in identical twins.

Sequencing was carried out using CD8+ T cells sorted from blood. All receptors derive from a woman aged 18 to 35 in good health.

This clonotype appeared a few times. V usage is TRBV10-1 and J usage is TRBJ2-5; tentatively, D is TRBD2 (6 bases). Germline V gene sequence: CDR1 WNHNN, CDR2 SYGVQD (reference sequence). V was cut by 8 bases and J by 5 bases, with 15 bases left in between. The CDR3 runs 13 residues. The CDR3 spells CASSAGLGETQYF. The CDR3 bases are TGCGCCAGCTCCGCGGGATTGGGGGAGACCCAGTACTTC.

This clonotype was seen ten or more times. The V and J genes are TRBV29-1 and TRBJ2-2; TRBD1 might be the D (5 bases). The CDR3 totals 13 residues. Germline CDR1 is SQVTM and CDR2 is ANQGSEA. V was trimmed by 0 bases and J by 5 bases, leaving 7 bases between them. The DNA for the CDR3 is TGCAGCGTTGAAGATCCAGGGACCGGGGAGCTGTTTTTT. Its protein is CSVEDPGTGELFF.

At least ten counts were recorded for this clonotype. The rearrangement uses TRBV15 and TRBJ1-2; 9 positions agree with TRBD1. Germline CDR1 and CDR2: LNHNV and YYDKDF (reference sequence). The CDR3 is made up of 16 amino acids. V lost 0 bases to trimming and J lost 5 bases; unmatched junction nucleotides: 7. The CDR3 DNA sequence: TGTGCCACCAGCAGAGAATCTGGGACAGGGACTTATGGCTACACCTTC. Translation: CATSRESGTGTYGYTF.

This clonotype was observed at least ten times. The chain combines TRBV25-1 with TRBJ1-1, with D tentatively TRBD1 (6 bases). Germline V gene data show CDR1 as MGHDK and CDR2 as SYGVNS. CDR3 size: 18 residues. The germline V and J ends were trimmed by 2 bases and 1 base, with 20 bases remaining between them. The CDR3 region has the DNA TGTGCCAGCAGTGAAGCGGGGAACAGGGAAAACCGGAACACTGAAGCTTTCTTT. Its protein is CASSEAGNRENRNTEAFF.

Ten or more counts support this clonotype. V is TRBV12-3 or TRBV12-4 and J is TRBJ2-7; 7 positions match TRBD2. The CDR3 contains 13 residues. Losses at the gene ends were 6 bases for V and 3 bases for J; bases not matched to a gene: 5. CDR3 sequence reads: CASSPWGGYEQYV. The CDR3 coding sequence is TGTGCCAGCAGCCCCTGGGGGGGCTACGAGCAGTACGTC.

This clonotype has more than one count but fewer than ten. The chain links TRBV7-8 to TRBJ1-2, with 7 bases that match TRBD1. J was trimmed by 5 bases and V by 1 base; bases with no gene match: 4. Germline V gene data show CDR1 as SGHVS and CDR2 as FQNEAQ. The CDR3 sequence is 14 residues long. The CDR3 spells CASSLVGTEYGYTF. In DNA, the CDR3 is TGTGCCAGCAGCTTAGTTGGGACAGAGTATGGCTACACCTTC.

This clonotype was observed a few times. V and J are TRBV7-8 and TRBJ2-1, with D tentatively TRBD1 or TRBD2 (5 bases each). Between the trimmed V and J ends, which lost 3 bases and 8 bases, there was a span of 11 bases. The germline gives CDR1 SGHVS, CDR2 FQNEAQ. The CDR3 has 13 amino acids. CDR3 protein: CASSFGGEYEQFF. The CDR3 DNA follows: TGTGCCAGCAGCTTTGGGGGAGAATATGAGCAGTTCTTC.

This clonotype was seen a few times. Compared with germline, one end of the junction differs, possibly owing to a read error. This chain uses TRBV25-1 with TRBJ2-6, with D possibly TRBD1 on 5 matching bases. There are 16 residues in the CDR3. Germline V gives CDR1 MGHDK, CDR2 SYGVNS. This CDR3 is CASSDLGHSGANVLTF. CDR3 coding DNA: TGTGCCAGCAGTGATTTAGGACACTCTGGGGCCAACGTCCTGACCTTC.

CDR3 sequence (DNA): TGTGCCAGCAGCCGTGCGACTGAGTACTTCACAGATACGCAGTATTTT. Protein: CASSRATEYFTDTQYF. The V gene is TRBV3-1, the J gene TRBJ2-3, with D hard to call. V was cut by 4 bases and J by 2 bases, with 16 bases left in between. The CDR3 consists of 16 residues. Germline CDR1 and CDR2: LGHDT and YNNKEL (reference sequence).

In its sample, this clonotype was seen many times. This sequence joins TRBV9 and TRBJ2-5; D is unclear. Per germline, CDR1 SGDLS and CDR2 YYNGEE. CDR3 length: 12 amino acids. The CDR3 coding sequence is TGTGCGTTGATGGCGGACCAAGAGACCCAGTACTTC. Translation gives CALMADQETQYF. The full variable domain, with the rest looked up from reference TRBV9 and TRBJ2-5, is DSGVTQTPKHLITATGQRVTLRCSPRSGDLSVYWYQQSLDQGLQFLIQYYNGEERAKGNILERFSAQQFPDLHSELNLSSLELGDSALYFCALMADQETQYFGPGTRLLVL.

This clonotype was recorded many times. This chain uses TRBV2 with TRBJ1-1, with D unresolved. The CDR3 sequence is 12 residues long. Trimming removed 10 bases at V and 1 base at J, with 10 bases between. Germline-derived CDR1 and CDR2 are SNHLY and FYNNEI. In DNA form, the CDR3 reads TGTGCCACCGGGATTCAGAACACTGAAGCTTTCTTT. It codes for CATGIQNTEAFF.

The chain employs TRBV29-1 and TRBJ2-7; 12 nucleotides match TRBD1. CDR3 length: 18 amino acids. The V and J ends lost 6 bases and 3 bases, in that order; junction bases with no gene match: 18. The germline gives CDR1 SQVTM, CDR2 ANQGSEA. For the CDR3, the DNA is TGCAGCGTGGAGAGCCCCGGGACAGGGGGCGCCGGGGGCTACGAGCAGTACTTC. Translation: CSVESPGTGGAGGYEQYF.

The J gene is TRBJ2-7, the V gene TRBV7-9; D could derive from TRBD1 or TRBD2 (5 bases each). Germline V gene lookup returns CDR1 SEHNR and CDR2 FQNEAQ (reference sequence). The V and J ends lost 5 bases and 5 bases respectively, with 13 bases between them. The CDR3 sequence is 13 residues long. CDR3 in amino acids: CASSPPGLNEQYF. The CDR3 DNA reads TGTGCCAGCAGCCCCCCGGGGCTGAACGAGCAGTACTTC.

The gene calls are TRBV5-1 and TRBJ2-1, with 10 bases aligning to TRBD2. V was clipped by 7 bases and J by 3 bases; unmatched bases: 7. CDR1 SGHRS and CDR2 YFSETQ come from the germline V gene. The CDR3 runs to 15 residues. The CDR3, as DNA: TGCGCCAGCTTCCATTCTAGCGGGGGCTACAATGAGCAGTTCTTC. Its protein product is CASFHSSGGYNEQFF.

This clonotype was counted a few times. The gene calls are TRBV28 and TRBJ2-3, with 8 bases matching TRBD2. Germline loops: CDR1 MDHEN, CDR2 SYDVKM. The CDR3 totals 13 residues. CDR3 protein: CAGSGRVSDTQYF. The CDR3 DNA follows: TGTGCGGGGAGCGGGAGAGTTTCAGATACGCAGTATTTT.

In its sample, this clonotype was seen a few times. The chain recombines TRBV4-1 with TRBJ2-7, with 7 positions matching TRBD1. V gave up 1 base and J gave up 3 bases; unmatched junction bases: 12. Germline CDR1 is MGHRA and CDR2 is YSYEKL. CDR3 length equals 17 residues. The CDR3, as DNA: TGCGCCAGCAGCCAAGGTTCCCCCCGACAGGGTAACTACGAGCAGTACTTC. Amino acid sequence: CASSQGSPRQGNYEQYF.

Ten or more counts support this clonotype. V and J are TRBV4-1 and TRBJ2-7, with TRBD1 matching 10 bases. The V segment lost 0 bases and the J segment 6 bases; nucleotides outside the gene matches: 5. The CDR3 runs to 15 residues. Germline CDR1 reads MGHRA; CDR2 reads YSYEKL. The CDR3 loop is CASSQDGDRGSEQYF. The CDR3 coding sequence is TGCGCCAGCAGCCAAGATGGGGACAGGGGAAGCGAGCAGTACTTC.

This clonotype has only a few counts. CDR3 nucleotides: TGTGCCAGCAGCCAAGGAGCAGGCCGGGACTACGAGCAGTACTTC. Protein sequence: CASSQGAGRDYEQYF. The V gene is TRBV3-1, the J gene TRBJ2-7, with D tentatively TRBD2 (5 bases). The CDR3 runs 15 residues. V lost 1 base and J 3 bases, leaving 13 bases between the germline ends. Germline-derived CDR1 and CDR2 are LGHDT and YNNKEL (reference sequence).

This clonotype has ten or more counts. This chain joins TRBV15 and TRBJ1-5, with TRBD1 as a possible D gene (6 bases). The V end lost 2 bases, the J end lost 2 bases, and 10 bases lay between the germline ends. CDR3 length: 15 residues. Germline V CDR1 and CDR2: LNHNV, YYDKDF (reference sequence). In nucleotides, the CDR3 is TGTGCCACCAGCAGATCACAGGGTGGCAATCAGCCCCAGCATTTT. Its protein is CATSRSQGGNQPQHF. Complete variable domain (other parts from reference TRBV15 and TRBJ1-5): DAMVIQNPRYQVTQFGKPVTLSCSQTLNHNVMYWYQQKSSQAPKLLFHYYDKDFNNEADTPDNFQSRRPNTSFCFLDIRSPGLGDTAMYLCATSRSQGGNQPQHFGDGTRLSIL.

The sample holds many counts of this clonotype. The rearrangement uses TRBV5-1 and TRBJ1-4; 8 bases match TRBD1. CDR1 and CDR2 from the germline V gene are SGHRS and YFSETQ. The J segment lost 7 bases and the V segment lost 4 bases, leaving 3 bases of the junction unmatched. This CDR3 is 13 amino acids long. The CDR3 DNA follows: TGCGCCAGCAGCCCAGGGGGCTTTGAAAAACTGTTTTTT. This encodes CASSPGGFEKLFF.

This clonotype was counted ten times or more. The gene calls are TRBV12-3 or TRBV12-4 and TRBJ2-7; D may be TRBD2 (5 bases). The CDR3 has 15 amino acids. V gave up 4 bases and J gave up 7 bases, with 20 bases separating them. CDR3 region: CASSSPNRDSREQYF. In DNA, the CDR3 is TGTGCCAGCAGTTCCCCCAACCGGGATTCCCGGGAGCAGTACTTC.

This clonotype was seen many times. V and J are TRBV12-3 or TRBV12-4 and TRBJ1-4; 7 nucleotides match TRBD1. V lost 3 bases, J lost 7 bases, and 11 bases stayed unmatched. The CDR3 covers 16 residues. The DNA of the CDR3 is TGTGCCAGCAGTTTCCCCTCAGGGGGGGGCGGTGAAAAACTGTTTTTT. Protein sequence: CASSFPSGGGGEKLFF.

There are a few counts of this clonotype. This sequence joins TRBV27 and TRBJ2-1; the D gene is possibly TRBD1 (5 bases). V was shortened by 4 bases and J by 8 bases, with 12 bases between the two germline ends. Germline lookup yields CDR1 MNHEY and CDR2 SMNVEV (reference sequence). The CDR3 covers 13 residues. CDR3 DNA: TGTGCCAGCAGTTCCCTCCAGGGTTATGAGCAGTTCTTC. Amino acids: CASSSLQGYEQFF.

This clonotype has a count of ten or more. The chain has TRBV6-5 and TRBJ1-2, with 8 bases fitting TRBD1. With V trimmed by 5 bases and J by 4 bases, 3 bases remained unmatched. This CDR3 comprises 13 residues. CDR1 is MNHEY and CDR2 is SVGAGI in the germline V gene. As DNA, the CDR3 is TGTGCCAGCAGTACTCAGGGGGCCTATGGCTACACCTTC. This sequence encodes CASSTQGAYGYTF.

This chain uses TRBV12-3 or TRBV12-4 with TRBJ2-7, with 8 bases identical to TRBD2. The CDR3 runs to 15 residues. The trim removed 7 bases at V and 0 bases at J, leaving 8 bases unmatched. This CDR3 is CASNPSGSGSYEQYF. The CDR3 coding sequence is TGTGCCAGCAACCCCAGCGGGAGTGGCTCCTACGAGCAGTACTTC.

A note on this clonotype: Since the CDR3 does not end with the conserved phenylalanine or tryptophan, this likely comes from a read error. V and J are TRBV5-5 and TRBJ2-7, with a weak D call TRBD1 (6 bases). With 0 bases removed from V and 2 bases from J, the gap between germline ends came to 9 bases. The CDR3 has 14 residues. Germline CDR1 reads SGHKS; CDR2 reads YYEKEE (reference sequence). The DNA of the CDR3 is TGTGCCAGCAGCTTGGAGGGACAAGCCTACGAGCAGTACTAC. Translating it yields CASSLEGQAYEQYY.

This clonotype was detected only a few times. The chain is built from TRBV5-1 and TRBJ2-1; 13 nucleotides line up with TRBD2. Losses at the gene ends were 0 bases for V and 0 bases for J; bases not matched to a gene: 15. The CDR3 length is 22 residues. Germline CDR1 SGHRS, CDR2 YFSETQ. The CDR3 DNA follows: TGCGCCAGCAGCTTGGCCGGACTAGCGGGAGCGACCTTCCGCCACTCCTACAATGAGCAGTTCTTC. Translated: CASSLAGLAGATFRHSYNEQFF.